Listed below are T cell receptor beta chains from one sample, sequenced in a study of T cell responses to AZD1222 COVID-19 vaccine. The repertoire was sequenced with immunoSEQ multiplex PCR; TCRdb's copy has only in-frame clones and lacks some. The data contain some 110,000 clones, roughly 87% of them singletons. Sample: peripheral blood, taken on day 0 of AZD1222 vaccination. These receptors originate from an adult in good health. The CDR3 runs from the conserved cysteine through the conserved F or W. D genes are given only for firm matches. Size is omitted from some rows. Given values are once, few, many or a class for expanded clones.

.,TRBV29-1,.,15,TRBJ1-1,CSVEDWRGQNTEAFF,TGCAGCGTTGAAGATTGGAGGGGACAAAACACTGAAGCTTTCTTT
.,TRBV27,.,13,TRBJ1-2,CASSFQGHYGYTF,TGTGCCAGCAGTTTTCAAGGCCACTATGGCTACACCTTC
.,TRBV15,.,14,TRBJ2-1,CATSRDHGNNEQFF,TGTGCCACCAGCAGAGATCACGGTAACAATGAGCAGTTCTTC
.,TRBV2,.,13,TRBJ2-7,CARTSGRGSEQYF,TGTGCCAGAACATCGGGAAGGGGCTCCGAGCAGTACTTC
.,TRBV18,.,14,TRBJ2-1,CASSPPISRGEQFF,TGTGCCAGCTCACCACCGATTAGCCGCGGTGAGCAGTTCTTC
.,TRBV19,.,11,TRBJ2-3,CASSAEVTQYF,TGTGCCAGTAGTGCCGAGGTTACGCAGTATTTT
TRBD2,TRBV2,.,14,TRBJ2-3,CATSPGGIPDTQYF,TGTGCCACGTCCCCGGGAGGGATCCCAGATACGCAGTATTTT
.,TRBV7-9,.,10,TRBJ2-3,CALGTDTQYF,TGTGCACTGGGCACAGATACGCAGTATTTT
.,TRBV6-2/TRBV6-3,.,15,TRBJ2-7,CASSHGGFMWDEQYF,TGTGCCAGCAGCCACGGTGGGTTTATGTGGGACGAGCAGTACTTC
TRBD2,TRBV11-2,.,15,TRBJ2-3,CASSLVAGGTDTQYF,TGTGCCAGCAGCTTAGTTGCGGGGGGTACAGATACGCAGTATTTT
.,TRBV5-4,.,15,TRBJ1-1,CASSSDPVSNTEAFF,TGTGCCAGCAGCTCGGACCCCGTGTCAAACACTGAAGCTTTCTTT
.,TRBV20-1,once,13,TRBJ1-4,CSASLRAGEKLFF,TGCAGTGCTAGTCTTAGGGCGGGTGAAAAACTGTTTTTT
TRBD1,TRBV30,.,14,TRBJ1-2,CAWSWRTGAYGYTF,TGTGCCTGGAGCTGGCGGACAGGGGCCTATGGCTACACCTTC
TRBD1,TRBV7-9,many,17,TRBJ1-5,CASSLDRGSYSNQPQHF,TGTGCCAGCAGCTTGGACAGGGGGAGTTATAGCAATCAGCCCCAGCATTTT
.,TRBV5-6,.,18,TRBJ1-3,CASSLSLRYRAVENTIYF,TGTGCCAGCAGCTTGAGCTTAAGGTACAGGGCGGTAGAAAACACCATATATTTT
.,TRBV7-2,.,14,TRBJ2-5,CASSLTGGFGTQYF,TGTGCCAGCAGCTTAACTGGGGGCTTTGGGACCCAGTACTTC
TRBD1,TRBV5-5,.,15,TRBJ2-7,CASSSRGQGPYEQYF,TGTGCCAGCAGTTCGAGGGGACAGGGCCCCTACGAGCAGTACTTC
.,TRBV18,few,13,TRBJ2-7,CASSPYGEYEQYF,TGTGCCAGCTCACCTTATGGGGAGTACGAGCAGTACTTC
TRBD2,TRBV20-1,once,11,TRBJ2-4,CSARGLAGVDF,TGCAGTGCTAGAGGACTAGCGGGGGTGGACTTC
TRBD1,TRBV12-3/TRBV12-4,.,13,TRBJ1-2,CASSFGTGVGYTF,TGTGCCAGCAGTTTCGGGACAGGGGTTGGCTACACCTTC
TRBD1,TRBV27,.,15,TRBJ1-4,CASGPPTGGGLELFF,TGTGCCAGCGGCCCTCCGACAGGGGGGGGCCTGGAACTGTTTTTT
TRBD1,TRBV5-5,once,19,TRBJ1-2,CASSFGSWARELQGDGYTF,TGTGCCAGCAGCTTCGGTTCCTGGGCCCGGGAGCTACAGGGGGATGGCTACACCTTC
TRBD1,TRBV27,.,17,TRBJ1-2,CASSFLGTGATNYGYTF,TGTGCCAGCAGTTTTCTCGGGACAGGGGCGACTAACTATGGCTACACCTTC
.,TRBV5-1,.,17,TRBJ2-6,CASSSLSQGTGANVLTF,TGCGCCAGCAGCTCCCTCTCACAGGGTACTGGGGCCAACGTCCTGACTTTC
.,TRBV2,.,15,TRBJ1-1,CASITRTVGGTEAFF,TGTGCCAGCATTACTCGGACCGTCGGGGGCACTGAAGCTTTCTTT
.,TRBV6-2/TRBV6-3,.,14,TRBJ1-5,CASSYWGEGQPQHF,TGTGCCAGCAGTTATTGGGGGGAGGGGCAGCCCCAGCATTTT
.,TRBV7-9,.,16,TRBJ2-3,CASSSLWDTTTDTQYF,TGTGCCAGCAGCTCCCTTTGGGACACCACCACAGATACGCAGTATTTT
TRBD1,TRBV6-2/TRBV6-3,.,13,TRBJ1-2,CASSDRDDYGYTF,TGTGCCAGCAGTGACAGGGATGACTATGGCTACACCTTC
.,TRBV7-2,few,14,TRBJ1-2,CASREGGPNYGYTF,TGTGCCAGCAGGGAGGGGGGGCCTAACTATGGCTACACCTTC
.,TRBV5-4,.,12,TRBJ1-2,CASSLNAYGYTF,TGTGCCAGCAGCTTGAACGCATATGGCTACACCTTC
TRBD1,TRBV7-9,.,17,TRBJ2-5,CASSPRGTGGSSETQYF,TGTGCCAGCAGCCCCCGTGGCACAGGGGGCTCCAGCGAGACCCAGTACTTC
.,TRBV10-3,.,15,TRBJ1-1,CATRKLQEQNTEAFF,TGTGCCACGCGCAAACTACAGGAGCAGAACACTGAAGCTTTCTTT
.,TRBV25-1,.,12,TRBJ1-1,CASSAGGTEAFF,TGTGCCAGCAGTGCGGGGGGAACTGAAGCTTTCTTT
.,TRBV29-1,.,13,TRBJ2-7,CSVYRLWTYEQYF,TGCAGCGTTTACAGGCTCTGGACCTACGAGCAGTACTTC
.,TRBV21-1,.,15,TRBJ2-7,CASSRARGAGYEQYF,TGTGCCAGCAGCCGAGCCCGGGGGGCAGGCTACGAGCAGTACTTC
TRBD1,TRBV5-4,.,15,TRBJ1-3,CASSHRGASGNTIYF,TGTGCCAGCAGCCACAGGGGCGCCTCTGGAAACACCATATATTTT
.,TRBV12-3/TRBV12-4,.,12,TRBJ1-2,CASSFGDFGYTF,TGTGCCAGCAGTTTTGGGGACTTTGGCTACACCTTC
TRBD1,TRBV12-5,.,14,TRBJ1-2,CASALGQSNYGYTF,TGTGCTAGTGCTCTGGGACAGTCTAACTATGGCTACACCTTC
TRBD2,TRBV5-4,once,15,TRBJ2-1,CASSSPGGKRNEQFF,TGTGCCAGCAGCTCGCCCGGGGGGAAAAGGAATGAGCAGTTCTTC
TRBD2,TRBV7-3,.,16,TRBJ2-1,CASSASNGGAFGEQFF,TGTGCCAGCAGCGCCTCTAACGGGGGGGCGTTCGGTGAGCAGTTCTTC
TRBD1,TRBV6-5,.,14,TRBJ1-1,CASSERGHLTEAFF,TGTGCCAGCAGCGAGAGGGGGCATTTGACTGAAGCTTTCTTT
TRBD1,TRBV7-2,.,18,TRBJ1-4,CASSLVQTGGGLDEKLFF,TGTGCCAGCAGCTTGGTGCAGACAGGGGGCGGTTTAGATGAAAAACTGTTTTTT
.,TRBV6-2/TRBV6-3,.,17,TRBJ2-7,CASSSERDWRGYYEQYF,TGTGCCAGCAGTTCAGAACGGGACTGGAGGGGATACTACGAGCAGTACTTC
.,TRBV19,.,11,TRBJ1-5,CASSHGQPQHF,TGTGCCAGTAGTCACGGTCAGCCCCAGCATTTT
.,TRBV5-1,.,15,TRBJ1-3,CASSLLPATGNTIYF,TGCGCCAGCAGCCTACTTCCGGCTACTGGAAACACCATATATTTT
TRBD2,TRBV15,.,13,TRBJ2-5,CATSGGQQETQYF,TGTGCCACAAGCGGGGGGCAGCAAGAGACCCAGTACTTC
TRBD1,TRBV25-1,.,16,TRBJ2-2,CASSRSGQGRIGELFF,TGTGCCAGCAGTCGCTCCGGACAGGGAAGGATCGGGGAGCTGTTTTTT
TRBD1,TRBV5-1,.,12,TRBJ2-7,CASSSGTAYEYF,TGCGCCAGCAGTTCCGGGACAGCCTACGAGTACTTC
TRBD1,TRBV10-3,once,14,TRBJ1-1,CAISGTGLGTEAFF,TGTGCCATCAGTGGGACAGGGTTGGGCACTGAAGCTTTCTTT
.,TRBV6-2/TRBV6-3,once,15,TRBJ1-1,CASSYFPLTRPEAFF,TGTGCCAGCAGTTACTTCCCTCTGACACGGCCTGAAGCTTTCTTT
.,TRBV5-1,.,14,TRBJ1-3,CASSLGGSGNTIYF,TGCGCCAGCAGCTTGGGCGGATCTGGAAACACCATATATTTT